The clone carrying this TCR beta chain came up many times. The antigen remains undetermined. This CDR3 is 13 amino acids long. Trimming stripped 5 bases from V and 4 bases from J, with 11 bases between. Amplification of TRBV12-4/TRBJ1-2 clonotypes used adaptor-ligated barcode primers. TCRdb fed the multiplex PCR reads into MiXCR, producing one record per CDR3 protein. The sample consists of about 2,200 distinct CDR3 sequences, 0.95% to 1.1% of them appearing once. Cells sorted as Tregs were CD4+, CD25+ and CD127-/low. Study results and caveats: Naive CD4+ cells shared about 13% of tumor Treg sequences. The TCR gene usage of tumor memory CD4+ T cells clustered together with blood and lymph node memory CD4+ cells and with lymph node naive CD4+ cells.

The sample was tumor-infiltrating Tregs sorted from the breast tumor. This clonotype was obtained from a female donor with breast cancer. V is TRBV12-3 or TRBV12-4 and J is TRBJ1-2; D gene uncertain. The CDR3 sequence is CASSLPIIYGYTF. For the CDR3, the DNA is TGTGCCAGCAGTCTTCCCATAATCTATGGCTACACCTTC.